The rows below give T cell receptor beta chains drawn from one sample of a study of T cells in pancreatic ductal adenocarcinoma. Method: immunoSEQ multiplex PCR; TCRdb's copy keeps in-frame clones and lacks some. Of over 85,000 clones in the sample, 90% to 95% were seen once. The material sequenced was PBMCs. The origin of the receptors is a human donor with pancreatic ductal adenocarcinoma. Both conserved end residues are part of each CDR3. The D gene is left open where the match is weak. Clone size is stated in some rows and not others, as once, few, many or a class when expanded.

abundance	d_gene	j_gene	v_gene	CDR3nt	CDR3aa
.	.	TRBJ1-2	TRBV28	TGTGCCAGCAGTGTGGACAGCTATTATGGCTACACCTTC	CASSVDSYYGYTF
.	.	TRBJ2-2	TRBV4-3	TGCGCCAGCAGCCTAGGAGGGGTGGCGAACACCGGGGAGCTGTTTTTT	CASSLGGVANTGELFF
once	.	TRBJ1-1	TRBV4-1	TGCGCCAGCAGCCAACCCACAGCGAACACTGAAGCTTTCTTT	CASSQPTANTEAFF
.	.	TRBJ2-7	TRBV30	TGTGCCTGGGTCGGTAGCTCATCGTCCGAGCAGTACTTC	CAWVGSSSSEQYF
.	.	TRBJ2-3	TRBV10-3	TGTGCCATCAGTGAGTACCCCCAGGGGGATACGCAGTATTTT	CAISEYPQGDTQYF
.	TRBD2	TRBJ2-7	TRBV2	TGTGCCAGCGACTCTAGCGGGAGTCCGCCCTACGAGCAGTACTTC	CASDSSGSPPYEQYF
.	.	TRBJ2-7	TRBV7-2	TGTGCCAGCAGCTTTGGGGCTAGCGAGCAGTACTTC	CASSFGASEQYF
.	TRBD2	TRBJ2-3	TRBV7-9	TGTGCCAGCAGCTTAACAGCGGGAGGGTTGAATACGCAGTATTTT	CASSLTAGGLNTQYF
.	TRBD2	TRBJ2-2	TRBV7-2	TGTGCCAGCAGCTATAGCGGGAGTGTAACCGGGGAGCTGTTTTTT	CASSYSGSVTGELFF
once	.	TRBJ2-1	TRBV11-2	TGTGCCAGCAGCGGGGGCGGGAGCGACTACAATGAGCAGTTCTTC	CASSGGGSDYNEQFF
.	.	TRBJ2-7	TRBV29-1	TGCAGCGTTGAGATAGCCTACCCATCCTACGAGCAGTACTTC	CSVEIAYPSYEQYF
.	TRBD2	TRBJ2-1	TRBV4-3	TGCGCCAGCAGCCAAGCACTGACTAGCGGCCCCTACAATGAGCAGTTCTTC	CASSQALTSGPYNEQFF
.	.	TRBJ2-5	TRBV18	TGTGCCAGCTCACTATCTCACGGACAACAAGAGACCCAGTACTTC	CASSLSHGQQETQYF
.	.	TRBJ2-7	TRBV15	TGTGCCACCAGCAGAGATCCGGACATACCCTACGAGCAGTACTTC	CATSRDPDIPYEQYF
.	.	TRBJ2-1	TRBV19	TGTGCCAGTAACCTGCCCCGGCAGGGTGGGGGGACGGCCTCATCGGGTGAGCAGTTCTTC	CASNLPRQGGGTASSGEQFF